This passage covers 23 T cell receptor beta chains from one sample sequenced in a study of cytomegalovirus exposure and HLA in healthy donors. In the PCR, 60 Vbeta and 13 Jbeta primers were used. Profiled with immunoSEQ multiplex PCR; TCRdb holds only in-frame clones, not every one. The table for this sample gives 34,000 or so clones. The sample was PBMCs. The receptors here all came from a middle-aged woman in good health and CMV-seropositive.

This chain joins TRBV6-1 and TRBJ2-1; 13 bases match TRBD2. After removal of 5 bases from V and 6 bases from J, the junction contained 4 bases not matched to a gene. CDR1 and CDR2 from the germline V gene are MNHNS and SASEGT. The CDR3 consists of 15 residues. The CDR3 DNA follows: TGTGCCAGCAGTCGGACTAGCGGGAGTATCAATGAGCAGTTCTTC. This gives the protein CASSRTSGSINEQFF.

This chain links TRBV5-1 with TRBJ1-1, with 7 bases that match TRBD1. This CDR3 has 14 amino acids. J gave up 4 bases and V 0 bases, and 3 bases lay outside the gene matches. Per the germline V gene, CDR1 is SGHRS and CDR2 is YFSETQ. The DNA of the CDR3 is TGCGCCAGCAGCTTGGGGGACAGCTTCACTGAAGCTTTCTTT. Its protein product is CASSLGDSFTEAFF. Full variable domain (outside the CDR3, taken from reference TRBV5-1 and TRBJ1-1): KAGVTQTPRYLIKTRGQQVTLSCSPISGHRSVSWYQQTPGQGLQFLFEYFSETQRNKGNFPGRFSGRQFSNSRSEMNVSTLELGDSALYLCASSLGDSFTEAFFGQGTRLTVV.

This clone counts as medium-sized by frequency. The gene calls are TRBV14 and TRBJ2-7; D gene ambiguous. Germline CDR1 is SGHDN and CDR2 is FVKESK. Deletions cut 1 base from V and 12 bases from J, with 13 bases between. This CDR3 comprises 12 residues. The CDR3, as DNA: TGTGCCAGCAGCCAAGTTGATCACGTAGCGTACTTC. Protein product: CASSQVDHVAYF.

CDR3 DNA sequence: TGTGCCAGCAGTGAGTCTAGCGGGGGTTACAATGAGCAGTTCTTC. It encodes CASSESSGGYNEQFF. V gene TRBV6-4 combines with J gene TRBJ2-1; 10 bases match TRBD2. CDR3 length: 15 amino acids. Germline CDR1 and CDR2: MRHNA and SNTAGT. The J segment lost 4 bases and the V segment lost 3 bases, leaving 3 bases of the junction unmatched.

V is TRBV19 and J is TRBJ2-3, with D tentatively TRBD1 (5 bases). The CDR3 extends over 14 amino acids. V gave up 3 bases and J gave up 2 bases, with 9 bases separating them. Per the germline V gene, CDR1 is LNHDA and CDR2 is SQIVND (reference sequence). Here the CDR3 DNA reads TGTGCCAGTAGTATGGGGCAGTCCACAGATACGCAGTATTTT. Amino acids: CASSMGQSTDTQYF. Full variable domain (outside the CDR3, taken from reference TRBV19 and TRBJ2-3): DGGITQSPKYLFRKEGQNVTLSCEQNLNHDAMYWYRQDPGQGLRLIYYSQIVNDFQKGDIAEGYSVSREKKESFPLTVTSAQKNPTAFYLCASSMGQSTDTQYFGPGTRLTVL.

The chain couples TRBV5-1 to TRBJ2-1; 10 nucleotides line up with TRBD2. This CDR3 comprises 15 residues. V lost 0 bases to trimming and J lost 7 bases; unmatched junction nucleotides: 4. Germline V gene data show CDR1 as SGHRS and CDR2 as YFSETQ. In DNA, the CDR3 is TGCGCCAGCAGCTTGGCGGCTAGCGGGGGTAATGAGCAGTTCTTC. It is translated as CASSLAASGGNEQFF.

The chain uses TRBV27 and TRBJ2-7; TRBD2 matches 10 bases. V lost 6 bases, J lost 3 bases, and 14 bases stayed unmatched. CDR1 is MNHEY and CDR2 is SMNVEV in the germline V gene (reference sequence). The CDR3 is made up of 17 amino acids. The CDR3 is CASSVSGTSARLYEQYF. In DNA form, the CDR3 reads TGTGCCAGCAGCGTCTCCGGGACTAGCGCACGACTCTACGAGCAGTACTTC.

In DNA form, the CDR3 reads TGTGCCAGCAGCCACGGATCAGGGGAATCGTACTATGGCTACACCTTC. The encoded protein is CASSHGSGESYYGYTF. The V call is TRBV7-9, the J call TRBJ1-2, with a weak D call TRBD1 (6 bases). The CDR3 covers 16 residues. Between the trimmed V and J ends, which lost 5 bases and 3 bases, there was a span of 19 bases. Germline CDR1 SEHNR, CDR2 FQNEAQ (reference sequence).

The rearrangement links TRBV7-9 to TRBJ1-4, with D perhaps TRBD1 (5 bases). The CDR3 runs 14 residues. Germline CDR1 is SEHNR and CDR2 is FQNEAQ (reference sequence). The V end lost 7 bases, the J end lost 6 bases, and 15 bases lay between the germline ends. Here the CDR3 reads CASKEGTVDEKLFF. CDR3 bases: TGTGCCAGCAAGGAGGGGACGGTGGATGAAAAACTGTTTTTT.

The chain is built from TRBV5-4 and TRBJ2-1, with 8 bases identical to TRBD2. The germline CDR1 and CDR2 sequences are SGHNT and YYREEE (reference sequence). The CDR3 is made up of 15 amino acids. V shed 4 bases, J shed 4 bases, and the junction held 7 bases outside the gene matches. CDR3 nucleotides: TGTGCCAGCAGCCTCTCGGGGGGGGAGTACAATGAGCAGTTCTTC. As protein: CASSLSGGEYNEQFF.

The chain couples TRBV5-1 to TRBJ1-5; the D gene is possibly TRBD1 (5 bases). This CDR3 region has 15 residues. Germline V gene data show CDR1 as SGHRS and CDR2 as YFSETQ. The germline V and J ends were trimmed by 0 bases and 6 bases, with 13 bases remaining between them. Here the CDR3 reads CASSLGDRVGQPQHF. The DNA for the CDR3 is TGCGCCAGCAGCTTGGGTGACAGAGTCGGTCAGCCCCAGCATTTT. The full variable domain, with the rest looked up from reference TRBV5-1 and TRBJ1-5, is KAGVTQTPRYLIKTRGQQVTLSCSPISGHRSVSWYQQTPGQGLQFLFEYFSETQRNKGNFPGRFSGRQFSNSRSEMNVSTLELGDSALYLCASSLGDRVGQPQHFGDGTRLSIL.

The chain carries TRBV5-4 and TRBJ2-1, with D maybe TRBD2 (5 bases). This CDR3 comprises 14 residues. From germline, CDR1 is SGHNT and CDR2 YYREEE (reference sequence). Trimming stripped 3 bases from V and 3 bases from J, with 10 bases between. The chain's CDR3 is CASSSGLDYNEQFF. CDR3 DNA: TGTGCCAGCAGCTCCGGACTCGACTACAATGAGCAGTTCTTC. Full variable domain (outside the CDR3, taken from reference TRBV5-4 and TRBJ2-1): ETGVTQSPTHLIKTRGQQVTLRCSSQSGHNTVSWYQQALGQGPQFIFQYYREEENGRGNFPPRFSGLQFPNYSSELNVNALELDDSALYLCASSSGLDYNEQFFGPGTRLTVL.

The chain uses TRBV5-6 and TRBJ2-1; D is perhaps TRBD2 (5 bases). The CDR3 is 14 residues long. V was clipped by 4 bases and J by 9 bases, with 17 bases between them. Per the germline V gene, CDR1 is SGHDT and CDR2 is YYEEEE. The CDR3 DNA follows: TGTGCCAGCAGCGGGGTCGGGGTGGATGGTGAGCAGTTCTTC. Residues: CASSGVGVDGEQFF.

The chain employs TRBV5-1 and TRBJ1-1, with 7 bases that match TRBD1. The germline V gene encodes CDR1 SGHRS and CDR2 YFSETQ. The V and J ends lost 4 bases and 0 bases, in that order; junction bases with no gene match: 12. There are 17 residues in the CDR3. The CDR3 DNA reads TGCGCCAGCAGCGTGGGACAGAGCACCTTTATGAACACTGAAGCTTTCTTT. It codes for CASSVGQSTFMNTEAFF.

The rearrangement uses TRBV7-9 and TRBJ2-1; 10 positions agree with TRBD1. The trim removed 6 bases at V and 5 bases at J, leaving 1 base unmatched. The CDR3 spans 13 residues. CDR1 SEHNR and CDR2 FQNEAQ come from the germline V gene (reference sequence). The CDR3 region has the DNA TGTGCCAGCAGTGGACAGGGGGACAATGAGCAGTTCTTC. Encoded protein: CASSGQGDNEQFF. The full variable domain, with the rest looked up from reference TRBV7-9 and TRBJ2-1, is DTGVSQNPRHKITKRGQNVTFRCDPISEHNRLYWYRQTLGQGPEFLTYFQNEAQLEKSRLLSDRFSAERPKGSFSTLEIQRTEQGDSAMYLCASSGQGDNEQFFGPGTRLTVL.

V and J are TRBV19 and TRBJ1-1; TRBD1 might be the D (6 bases). This CDR3 is built from 13 residues. V was pared by 5 bases and J by 4 bases, with 11 bases between. From germline, CDR1 is LNHDA and CDR2 SQIVND (reference sequence). The chain's CDR3 is CASSRTESTEAFF. DNA of the CDR3: TGTGCCAGTAGTCGGACAGAGAGCACTGAAGCTTTCTTT.

V is TRBV27 and J is TRBJ1-1, with D perhaps TRBD1 (5 bases). The germline V and J ends were trimmed by 5 bases and 0 bases, with 13 bases remaining between them. CDR3 size: 15 residues. Per the germline V gene, CDR1 is MNHEY and CDR2 is SMNVEV (reference sequence). CDR3 nucleotide sequence: TGTGCCAGCAGTAAGCTCGGGGGGATGAACACTGAAGCTTTCTTT. Encoded protein: CASSKLGGMNTEAFF.

This sequence joins TRBV11-2 and TRBJ2-3; 10 bases are shared with TRBD2. Trimming removed 6 bases from V and 4 bases from J; junction bases left unmatched: 7. The CDR3 totals 15 residues. From germline, CDR1 is SGHAT and CDR2 FQNNGV. CDR3 sequence reads: CASRGAGGPSDTQYF. CDR3 nucleotide sequence: TGTGCCAGCAGGGGAGCGGGAGGGCCCTCAGATACGCAGTATTTT. Supplemented by reference TRBV11-2 and TRBJ2-3, the full variable domain reads EAGVAQSPRYKIIEKRQSVAFWCNPISGHATLYWYQQILGQGPKLLIQFQNNGVVDDSQLPKDRFSAERLKGVDSTLKIQPAKLEDSAVYLCASRGAGGPSDTQYFGPGTRLTVL.

The chain is built from TRBV5-4 and TRBJ1-3, with TRBD1 matching 10 bases. CDR1 is SGHNT, CDR2 YYREEE, per germline (reference sequence). The CDR3 extends over 16 amino acids. V lost 4 bases and J lost 2; bases outside the gene matches: 6. Here the CDR3 reads CASSLTGGAAGNTIYF. As DNA, the CDR3 is TGTGCCAGCAGCCTGACAGGGGGCGCCGCTGGAAACACCATATATTTT.

This chain uses TRBV7-6 with TRBJ2-5, with TRBD2 identical over 7 bases. This CDR3 contains 14 residues. Per germline, CDR1 SGHVS and CDR2 FNYEAQ. V was clipped by 9 bases and J by 2 bases; unmatched bases: 9. The CDR3 nucleotides are TGTGCCAGTAAGCGGGGTTTACCTCAAGAGACCCAGTACTTC. This sequence encodes CASKRGLPQETQYF.

The chain has TRBV28 and TRBJ1-2, with D unclear. The CDR3 loop spans 14 amino acids. Germline values: CDR1 MDHEN, CDR2 SYDVKM. V was trimmed by 6 bases and J by 8 bases, leaving 19 bases between them. The CDR3 region is CASRLVRKGSGYTF. The CDR3 DNA reads TGTGCCAGCAGACTAGTTAGGAAGGGAAGCGGCTACACCTTC.

The chain uses TRBV27 and TRBJ1-4; 8 bases align to TRBD1. The V gene's germline CDR1 is MNHEY and CDR2 SMNVEV (reference sequence). V was pared by 5 bases and J by 3 bases, with 2 bases of the junction left unmatched. The CDR3 length is 14 residues. The CDR3 spells CASSPQGANEKLFF. The DNA of the CDR3 is TGTGCCAGCAGTCCACAGGGGGCTAATGAAAAACTGTTTTTT.

The chain employs TRBV7-9 and TRBJ2-5; 7 bases are shared with TRBD2. Germline values: CDR1 SEHNR, CDR2 FQNEAQ (reference sequence). With V trimmed by 2 bases and J by 5 bases, 8 bases remained unmatched. This CDR3 spans 15 amino acids. The CDR3 is CASSLPSGKGETQYF. Here the CDR3 DNA reads TGTGCCAGCAGCTTACCGAGCGGGAAAGGGGAGACCCAGTACTTC.